These T cell receptor beta chains were read from a single sample in a study of read filtering for tumor transcriptome and immune sequencing. Each CDR3 protein is one row after TCRdb ran MiXCR on the reads. The sample has 50,000 to 65,000 distinct CDR3 sequences, roughly an eighth seen once. The sequenced material came from a population of CD138-negative cells sorted from bone marrow. All receptors come from a donor at least 40 years old with multiple myeloma. The CDR3 runs from the conserved cysteine through the conserved F or W. The order of the fields is CDR3 protein, CDR3 DNA, D gene, J gene, clone size, V gene. D genes are given only for firm matches. Expanded clones are given a class, and other clones once, few, many or no size at all.

cdr3_aa: CASSLVPTGSTEAFF; cdr3_nt: TGTGCCAGCAGCTTAGTCCCGACGGGGAGCACTGAAGCTTTCTTT; d_call: .; j_call: TRBJ1-1; clone_size: once; v_call: TRBV7-3
cdr3_aa: CASSPAGFNTEAFF; cdr3_nt: TGTGCCAGCTCACCCGCAGGGTTTAACACTGAAGCTTTCTTT; d_call: .; j_call: TRBJ1-1; clone_size: many; v_call: TRBV18
cdr3_aa: CVSSSSGLMVAQHF; cdr3_nt: TGTGTCAGTAGTAGCTCGGGACTCATGGTGGCCCAGCATTTT; d_call: .; j_call: TRBJ1-5; clone_size: .; v_call: TRBV19
cdr3_aa: CSARSQGAGETQYF; cdr3_nt: TGCAGTGCTAGGTCCCAGGGGGCGGGTGAGACCCAGTACTTC; d_call: TRBD1; j_call: TRBJ2-5; clone_size: many; v_call: TRBV20-1
cdr3_aa: CASSSQGFDAEAFF; cdr3_nt: TGTGCCAGCAGTTCACAGGGTTTCGACGCAGAAGCTTTCTTT; d_call: .; j_call: TRBJ1-1; clone_size: .; v_call: TRBV12-3/TRBV12-4
cdr3_aa: CAISEPKFAGELFF; cdr3_nt: TGTGCCATCAGTGAGCCCAAGTTCGCCGGGGAGCTGTTTTTT; d_call: .; j_call: TRBJ2-2; clone_size: many; v_call: TRBV10-3
cdr3_aa: CASSGGSGYNEQFF; cdr3_nt: TGTGCCAGCAGCGGAGGTAGCGGGTACAATGAGCAGTTCTTC; d_call: TRBD2; j_call: TRBJ2-1; clone_size: many; v_call: TRBV5-4
cdr3_aa: CASSSGIPGANVLTF; cdr3_nt: TGTGCCAGCAGCTCCGGGATTCCTGGGGCCAACGTCCTGACTTTC; d_call: .; j_call: TRBJ2-6; clone_size: .; v_call: TRBV7-2
cdr3_aa: CAISESGQNQETQYF; cdr3_nt: TGTGCCATCAGTGAGTCGGGGCAGAACCAAGAGACCCAGTACTTC; d_call: .; j_call: TRBJ2-5; clone_size: many; v_call: TRBV10-3
cdr3_aa: CSVELAGVGQPQHF; cdr3_nt: TGCAGCGTTGAATTGGCAGGGGTAGGTCAGCCCCAGCATTTT; d_call: .; j_call: TRBJ1-5; clone_size: many; v_call: TRBV29-1
cdr3_aa: CASSPSPGQRLFNQPQHF; cdr3_nt: TGTGCCAGCAGTCCATCGCCTGGGCAGCGTCTTTTCAATCAGCCCCAGCATTTT; d_call: .; j_call: TRBJ1-5; clone_size: many; v_call: TRBV6-2/TRBV6-3
cdr3_aa: CASSSRPGTSVLYF; cdr3_nt: TGTGCCAGCAGTTCAAGACCCGGGACTAGCGTTCTGTATTTT; d_call: TRBD2; j_call: TRBJ2-3; clone_size: many; v_call: TRBV27
cdr3_aa: CASSRSSTGGNQPQHF; cdr3_nt: TGTGCCAGCAGTCGTTCATCGACAGGGGGCAATCAGCCCCAGCATTTT; d_call: TRBD1; j_call: TRBJ1-5; clone_size: .; v_call: TRBV28
cdr3_aa: CAISELGPGQPGTQYF; cdr3_nt: TGTGCCATCAGTGAGCTGGGGCCGGGGCAACCGGGGACCCAGTACTTC; d_call: .; j_call: TRBJ2-5; clone_size: many; v_call: TRBV10-3
cdr3_aa: CASSPDRAPNTGELFF; cdr3_nt: TGTGCCAGCAGCCCAGACAGGGCCCCGAACACCGGGGAGCTGTTTTTT; d_call: TRBD1; j_call: TRBJ2-2; clone_size: many; v_call: TRBV7-3
cdr3_aa: CASSQGNSEKLFF; cdr3_nt: TGTGCCAGCAGCCAAGGGAATAGTGAAAAACTGTTTTTT; d_call: .; j_call: TRBJ1-4; clone_size: many; v_call: TRBV3-1
cdr3_aa: CASSPSSGGAQEQFF; cdr3_nt: TGCGCCAGCAGCCCGAGCAGCGGGGGGGCCCAAGAGCAGTTCTTC; d_call: TRBD2; j_call: TRBJ2-1; clone_size: many; v_call: TRBV5-1